This T cell receptor beta chain was obtained from a study of cytomegalovirus exposure and HLA in healthy donors. Study overall: Earlier work reported around 110 million unique TCR beta sequences from approximately 180 million T cells.

13 Jbeta primers and 60 Vbeta primers were used for the PCR. Method: immunoSEQ multiplex PCR; TCRdb's copy keeps in-frame clones and lacks some. This table holds approximately 150,000 clones, 80% found once. V lost 5 bases to trimming and J lost 1 base; unmatched junction nucleotides: 9. In germline, CDR1 is SGHVS, CDR2 FQNEAQ. This CDR3 is 17 amino acids long. This clone was detected only once. The material sequenced was PBMCs. The origin of this receptor is a man aged 25-45 years in good health and CMV-seronegative. The V gene is TRBV7-8, the J gene TRBJ2-5, with 11 bases aligning to TRBD1. CDR3 loop: CASSLRPGTGGQETQYF. DNA of the CDR3: TGTGCCAGCAGCCTACGACCCGGGACAGGGGGCCAAGAGACCCAGTACTTC.